These T cell receptor beta chains were read from a single sample in a study of blood T cell repertoires in COVID-19. The data were produced by immunoSEQ multiplex PCR, yet TCRdb's version contains in-frame clones alone and is incomplete. The sample lists 300,000 to 350,000 clones, 85% to 90% occurring once. Sample: PBMCs or T cells enriched from blood (not recorded which). The receptors originated from a woman in her thirties who had been exposed to COVID-19. The CDR3 runs from the conserved cysteine through the conserved F or W. Fields, in order: J gene, D gene, CDR3 length, V gene, CDR3 protein. D genes are given only for firm matches.

TRBJ1-1,.,13,TRBV6-5,CASSSKGDTEAFF
TRBJ2-5,.,12,TRBV28,CASRVAEETQYF
TRBJ2-3,.,12,TRBV6-6,CASSYSGQAQYF
TRBJ1-5,TRBD1,15,TRBV7-9,CASSLGTGGNQPQHF
TRBJ1-4,.,16,TRBV10-3,CAISEGVGQLGEKLFF
TRBJ2-1,TRBD2,14,TRBV10-1,CASSPSGSGDEQFF
TRBJ2-1,TRBD2,14,TRBV20-1,CSASVGLTLNEQFF
TRBJ2-1,TRBD2,17,TRBV10-1,CASSESTREGRYNEQFF
TRBJ2-1,TRBD1,14,TRBV5-1,CASSTGQGVNEQFF
TRBJ2-1,TRBD2,18,TRBV27,CASSLSPPSGRFYNEQFF
TRBJ1-2,.,14,TRBV4-2,CASSQLLGSYGYTF
TRBJ2-2,.,15,TRBV30,CAWSRLGAAGGELFF
TRBJ2-1,TRBD2,9,TRBV10-1,CASSLAGFF
TRBJ1-5,.,15,TRBV7-8,CASSLVAASNQPQHF
TRBJ2-7,.,19,TRBV3-1/TRBV3-2,CASSQDLRRLGTHAYEQYF
TRBJ1-4,.,15,TRBV30,CAWSVGGSTNEKLFF
TRBJ2-5,TRBD2,18,TRBV5-1,CASSLDGTSGRAGETQYF
TRBJ2-7,.,13,TRBV13,CASKPLGGNEQYF